This T cell receptor beta chain was captured in a study of blood T cell repertoires in COVID-19. Study background: Both acute and convalescent COVID-19 samples were obtained from the United States, Italy and Spain. The cDNA or gDNA used as material had been derived from T cells, B-cell-depleted T cells, or PBMCs.

Looked up from germline, CDR1 is SGHDT and CDR2 is YYEEEE. V gave up 5 bases and J gave up 2 bases, with 12 bases separating them. The CDR3 is 14 amino acids. Original data processing: Cell counts per sample came from amplifying reference gene primers. Here immunoSEQ multiplex PCR was the method, and the copy in TCRdb shows in-frame clones only, minus some. V, J and clone size were drawn from that table, and D and trimming were deduced from the DNA. The table has 40,000 to 50,000 clones, 70% to 90% seen once. The clonotype comes from a human donor in a cohort sampled during active COVID-19. Sequences were obtained from peripheral blood. The chain has TRBV5-6 and TRBJ2-3; possibly TRBD1 for D (6 bases). In nucleotides, the CDR3 is TGTGCCAGCAGTTTAAGGGACAACACAGATACGCAGTATTTT. Its translation: CASSLRDNTDTQYF.